Presented here are 2 T cell receptor beta chains from one specimen sequenced in a study of T cells in Graves' hyperthyroidism and ophthalmopathy. TCR beta CDR3 region amplification was performed from RNA transcripts. In the first-round RT-PCR of the TCR CDR3, the HTBI primer set was used. TCRdb reprocessed the multiplex PCR reads via MiXCR and lists one record per CDR3 protein. Of about 480,000 distinct CDR3 sequences in the sample, around an eighth were seen once. Input material: blood. The receptors here all came from a woman between 18 and 29 years old with Graves' hyperthyroidism.

This clonotype was observed many times. The genes are TRBV11-3 and TRBJ2-7, with 11 nucleotides matching TRBD1. The J segment lost 2 bases and the V segment lost 5 bases, leaving 8 bases of the junction unmatched. Germline values: CDR1 SGHNT, CDR2 YENEEA. CDR3 length: 16 amino acids. CDR3 amino acids: CASSHSPGQGAYEQYF. The CDR3 region has the DNA TGTGCCAGCAGCCATAGCCCGGGACAGGGGGCCTACGAGCAGTACTTC. Full variable domain (remainder filled in from reference TRBV11-3 and TRBJ2-7): EAGVVQSPRYKIIEKKQPVAFWCNPISGHNTLYWYLQNLGQGPELLIRYENEEAVDDSQLPKDRFSAERLKGVDSTLKIQPAELGDSAVYLCASSHSPGQGAYEQYFGPGTRLTVT.

This clonotype was observed a few times. This chain connects TRBV19 to TRBJ1-5, with 9 bases that match TRBD1. The CDR3 runs 15 residues. Losses at the gene ends were 6 bases for V and 6 bases for J; bases not matched to a gene: 9. In germline, CDR1 is LNHDA, CDR2 SQIVND (reference sequence). The CDR3, as DNA: TGTGCCAGTAGGCCGGGACAGGGTGCGAGTCAGCCCCAGCATTTT. This translates into CASRPGQGASQPQHF.